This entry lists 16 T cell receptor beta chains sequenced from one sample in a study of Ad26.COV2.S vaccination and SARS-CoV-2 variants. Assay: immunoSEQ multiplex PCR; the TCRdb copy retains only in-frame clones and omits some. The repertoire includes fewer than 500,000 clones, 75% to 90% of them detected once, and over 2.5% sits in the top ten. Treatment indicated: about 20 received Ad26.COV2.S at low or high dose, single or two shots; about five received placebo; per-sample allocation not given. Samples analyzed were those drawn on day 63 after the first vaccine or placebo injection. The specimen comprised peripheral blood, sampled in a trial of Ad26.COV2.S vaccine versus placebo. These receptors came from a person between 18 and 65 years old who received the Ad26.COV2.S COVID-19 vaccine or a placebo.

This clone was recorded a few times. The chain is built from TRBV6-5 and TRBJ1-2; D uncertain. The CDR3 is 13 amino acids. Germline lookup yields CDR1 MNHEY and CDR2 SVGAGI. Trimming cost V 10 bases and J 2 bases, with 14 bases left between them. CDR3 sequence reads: CATGKQGNYGYTF. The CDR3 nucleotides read TGTGCCACCGGAAAACAAGGGAACTATGGCTACACCTTC.

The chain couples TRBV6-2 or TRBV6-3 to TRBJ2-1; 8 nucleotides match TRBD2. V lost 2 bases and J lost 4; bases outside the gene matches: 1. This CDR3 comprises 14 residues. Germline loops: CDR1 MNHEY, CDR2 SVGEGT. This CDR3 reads CASSYRGGYNEQFF. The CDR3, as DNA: TGTGCCAGCAGTTACCGGGGGGGTTACAATGAGCAGTTCTTC.

As DNA, the CDR3 is TGCGCCAGCAGACAAACAGGGTCAAATGAAAAACTGTTTTTT. Residues: CASRQTGSNEKLFF. The chain recombines TRBV5-1 with TRBJ1-4; the D gene is possibly TRBD1 (6 bases). Trimming stripped 5 bases from V and 5 bases from J, with 13 bases between. This CDR3 is 14 amino acids long. The V gene's germline CDR1 is SGHRS and CDR2 YFSETQ.

The CDR3 here is CASSPFIDMGQETQYF. The DNA of the CDR3 is TGTGCCAGCTCACCCTTCATAGACATGGGGCAAGAGACCCAGTACTTC. This sequence joins TRBV18 and TRBJ2-5; D not resolved. Germline-derived CDR1 and CDR2 are KGHSH and LQKENI. The CDR3 consists of 16 residues. The V end lost 3 bases, the J end lost 2 bases, and 16 bases lay between the germline ends.

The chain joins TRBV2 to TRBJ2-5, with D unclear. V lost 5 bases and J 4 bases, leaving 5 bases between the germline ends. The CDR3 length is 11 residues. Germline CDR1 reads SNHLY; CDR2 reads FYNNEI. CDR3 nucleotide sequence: TGTGCCAGCAGTCAGACAGAGACCCAGTACTTC. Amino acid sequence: CASSQTETQYF.

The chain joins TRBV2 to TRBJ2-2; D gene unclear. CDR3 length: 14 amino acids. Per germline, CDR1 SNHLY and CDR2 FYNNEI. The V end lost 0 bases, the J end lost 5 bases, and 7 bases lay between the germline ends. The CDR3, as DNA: TGTGCCAGCAGTGAAGCATTAAAGACCGGGGAGCTGTTTTTT. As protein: CASSEALKTGELFF.

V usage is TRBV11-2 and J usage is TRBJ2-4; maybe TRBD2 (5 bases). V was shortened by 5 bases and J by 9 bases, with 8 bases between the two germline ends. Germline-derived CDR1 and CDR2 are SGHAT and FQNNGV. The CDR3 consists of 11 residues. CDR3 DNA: TGTGCCAGCAGCACTCTAGCCATTCAGTACTTC. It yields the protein CASSTLAIQYF.

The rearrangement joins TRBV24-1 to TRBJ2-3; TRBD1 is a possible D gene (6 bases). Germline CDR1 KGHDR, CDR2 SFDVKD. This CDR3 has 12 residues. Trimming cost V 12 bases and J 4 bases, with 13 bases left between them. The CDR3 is CAVSGHPDTQYF. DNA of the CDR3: TGTGCCGTTTCGGGACACCCAGATACGCAGTATTTT.

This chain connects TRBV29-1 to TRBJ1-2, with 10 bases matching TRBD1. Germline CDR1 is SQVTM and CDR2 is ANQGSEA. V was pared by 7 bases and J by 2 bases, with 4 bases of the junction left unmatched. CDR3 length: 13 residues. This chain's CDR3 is CSAGGQGNYGYTF. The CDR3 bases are TGCAGCGCTGGGGGACAGGGGAACTATGGCTACACCTTC.

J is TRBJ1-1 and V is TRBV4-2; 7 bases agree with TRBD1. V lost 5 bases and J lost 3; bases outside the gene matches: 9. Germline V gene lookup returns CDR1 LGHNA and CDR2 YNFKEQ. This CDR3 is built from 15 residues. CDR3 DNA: TGTGCCAGCAGCGGTAGGGGGCGGGGCGACACTGAAGCTTTCTTT. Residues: CASSGRGRGDTEAFF.

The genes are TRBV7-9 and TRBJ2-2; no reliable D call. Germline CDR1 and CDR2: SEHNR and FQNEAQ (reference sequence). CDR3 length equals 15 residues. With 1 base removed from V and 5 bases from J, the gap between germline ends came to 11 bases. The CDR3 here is CASSLGGVLTGELFF. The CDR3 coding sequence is TGTGCCAGCAGCTTAGGAGGAGTCCTGACCGGGGAGCTGTTTTTT.

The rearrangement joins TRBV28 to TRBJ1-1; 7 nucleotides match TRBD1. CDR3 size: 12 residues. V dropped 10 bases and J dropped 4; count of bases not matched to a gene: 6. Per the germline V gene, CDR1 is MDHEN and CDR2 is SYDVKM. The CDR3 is CATTGMGTEAFF. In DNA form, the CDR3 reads TGTGCCACGACAGGGATGGGCACTGAAGCTTTCTTT.

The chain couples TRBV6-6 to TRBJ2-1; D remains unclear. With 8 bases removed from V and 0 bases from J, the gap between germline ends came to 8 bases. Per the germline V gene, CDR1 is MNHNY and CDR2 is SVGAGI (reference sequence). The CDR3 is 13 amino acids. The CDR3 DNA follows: TGTGCCAGCTCCCCGAGCTCCTACAATGAGCAGTTCTTC. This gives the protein CASSPSSYNEQFF.

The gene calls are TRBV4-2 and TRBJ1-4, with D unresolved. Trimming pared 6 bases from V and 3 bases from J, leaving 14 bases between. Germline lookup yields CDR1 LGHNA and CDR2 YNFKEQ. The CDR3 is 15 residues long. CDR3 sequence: CASSVLFGPNEKLFF. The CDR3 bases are TGTGCCAGCAGTGTTTTATTCGGTCCTAATGAAAAACTGTTTTTT.

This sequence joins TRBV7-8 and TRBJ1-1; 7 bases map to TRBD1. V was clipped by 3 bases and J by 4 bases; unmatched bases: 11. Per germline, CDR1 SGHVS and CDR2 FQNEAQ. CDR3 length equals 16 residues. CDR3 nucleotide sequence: TGTGCCAGCAGCTTCTGGGCCAGGGGGGTACTCACTGAAGCTTTCTTT. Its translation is CASSFWARGVLTEAFF.

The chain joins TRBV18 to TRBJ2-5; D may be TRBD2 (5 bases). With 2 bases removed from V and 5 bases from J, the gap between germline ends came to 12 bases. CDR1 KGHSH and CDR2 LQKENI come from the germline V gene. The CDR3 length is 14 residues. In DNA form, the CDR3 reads TGTGCCAGCTCACCAATTCGGGGTGGGGAGACCCAGTACTTC. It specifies CASSPIRGGETQYF.